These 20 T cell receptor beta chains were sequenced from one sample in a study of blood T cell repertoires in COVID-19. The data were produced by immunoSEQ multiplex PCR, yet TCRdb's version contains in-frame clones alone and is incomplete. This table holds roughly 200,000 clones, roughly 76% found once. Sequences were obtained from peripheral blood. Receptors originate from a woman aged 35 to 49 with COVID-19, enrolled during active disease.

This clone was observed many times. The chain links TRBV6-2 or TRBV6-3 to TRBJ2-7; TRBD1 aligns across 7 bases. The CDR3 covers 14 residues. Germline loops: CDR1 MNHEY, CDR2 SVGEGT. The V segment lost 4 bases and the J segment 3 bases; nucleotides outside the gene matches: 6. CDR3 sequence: CASSLGQAGYEQYV. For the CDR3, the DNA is TGTGCCAGCAGTTTAGGACAGGCCGGCTACGAGCAGTACGTC.

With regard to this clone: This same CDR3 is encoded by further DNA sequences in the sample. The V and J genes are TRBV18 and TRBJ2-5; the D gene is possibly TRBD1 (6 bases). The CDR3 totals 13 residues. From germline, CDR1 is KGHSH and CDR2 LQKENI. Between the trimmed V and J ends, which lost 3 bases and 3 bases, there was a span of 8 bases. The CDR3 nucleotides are TGTGCCAGCTCACCTGGACAGAAAGAGACCCAGTACTTC. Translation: CASSPGQKETQYF.

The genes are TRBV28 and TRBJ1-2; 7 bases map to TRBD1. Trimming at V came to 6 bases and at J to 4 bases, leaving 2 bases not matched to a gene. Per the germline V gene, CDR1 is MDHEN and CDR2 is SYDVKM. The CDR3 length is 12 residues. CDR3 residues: CASRTGSYGYTF. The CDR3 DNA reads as TGTGCCAGCAGGACAGGGAGCTATGGCTACACCTTC.

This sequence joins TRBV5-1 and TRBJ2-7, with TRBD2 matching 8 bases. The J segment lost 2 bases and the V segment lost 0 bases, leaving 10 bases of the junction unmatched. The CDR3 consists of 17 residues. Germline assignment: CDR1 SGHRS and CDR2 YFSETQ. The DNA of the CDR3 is TGCGCCAGCAGCTTGGATTTTGGTAGCGGGACCCCCTACGAGCAGTACTTC. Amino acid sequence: CASSLDFGSGTPYEQYF. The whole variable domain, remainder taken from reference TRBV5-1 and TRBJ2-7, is KAGVTQTPRYLIKTRGQQVTLSCSPISGHRSVSWYQQTPGQGLQFLFEYFSETQRNKGNFPGRFSGRQFSNSRSEMNVSTLELGDSALYLCASSLDFGSGTPYEQYFGPGTRLTVT.

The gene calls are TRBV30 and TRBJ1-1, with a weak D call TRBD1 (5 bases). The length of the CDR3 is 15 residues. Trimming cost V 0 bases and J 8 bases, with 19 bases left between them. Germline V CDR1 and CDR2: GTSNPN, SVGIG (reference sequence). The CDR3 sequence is CAWSVGPGGIREAFF. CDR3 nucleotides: TGTGCCTGGAGTGTAGGCCCCGGGGGTATTAGAGAAGCTTTCTTT.

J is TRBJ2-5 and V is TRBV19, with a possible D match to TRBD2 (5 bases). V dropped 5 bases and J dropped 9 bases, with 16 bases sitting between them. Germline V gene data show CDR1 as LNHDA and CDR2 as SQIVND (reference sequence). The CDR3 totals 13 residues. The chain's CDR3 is CASSPTRIQAQYF. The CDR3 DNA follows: TGTGCCAGTAGTCCAACTAGGATCCAGGCCCAGTACTTC.

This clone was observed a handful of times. The CDR3 DNA reads as TGTGCCACCAGTGATGCGGGAGCTGTACACGAGCAGTACTTC. Amino acids: CATSDAGAVHEQYF. This chain uses TRBV24-1 with TRBJ2-7; 7 bases agree with TRBD2. The germline V gene has CDR1 KGHDR and CDR2 SFDVKD. The CDR3 totals 14 residues. V dropped 3 bases and J dropped 5; count of bases not matched to a gene: 6.

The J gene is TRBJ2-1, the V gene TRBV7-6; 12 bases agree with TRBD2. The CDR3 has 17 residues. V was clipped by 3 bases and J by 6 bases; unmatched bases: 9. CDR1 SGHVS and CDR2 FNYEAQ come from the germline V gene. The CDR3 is CASSFPLLAGGSNEQFF. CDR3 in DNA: TGTGCCAGCAGCTTCCCTTTGCTAGCGGGAGGGAGCAATGAGCAGTTCTTC.

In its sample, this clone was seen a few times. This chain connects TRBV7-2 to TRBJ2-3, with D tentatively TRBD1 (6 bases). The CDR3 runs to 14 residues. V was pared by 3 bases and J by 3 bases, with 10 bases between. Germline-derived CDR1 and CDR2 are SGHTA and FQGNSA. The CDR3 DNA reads TGTGCCAGCAGCTTGGGGGCGTGGACAGATACGCAGTATTTT. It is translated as CASSLGAWTDTQYF.

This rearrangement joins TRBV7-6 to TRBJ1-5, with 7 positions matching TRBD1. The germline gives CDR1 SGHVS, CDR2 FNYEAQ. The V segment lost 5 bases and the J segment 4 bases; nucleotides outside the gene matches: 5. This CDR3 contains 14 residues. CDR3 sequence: CASSSRQGNQPQHF. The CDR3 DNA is TGTGCCAGCAGCAGCAGACAGGGAAATCAGCCCCAGCATTTT.

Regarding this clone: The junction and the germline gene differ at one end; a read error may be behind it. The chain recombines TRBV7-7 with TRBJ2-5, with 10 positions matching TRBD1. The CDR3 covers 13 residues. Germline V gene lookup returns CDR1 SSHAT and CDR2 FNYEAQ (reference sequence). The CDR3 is CASSWGQGETQYF. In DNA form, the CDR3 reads TGTGCTAGCAGCTGGGGACAGGGGGAGACCCAGTACTTC.

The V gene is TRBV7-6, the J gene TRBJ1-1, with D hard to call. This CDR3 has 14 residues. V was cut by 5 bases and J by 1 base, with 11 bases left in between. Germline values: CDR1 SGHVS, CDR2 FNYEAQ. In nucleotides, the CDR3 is TGTGCCAGCAGCGCCGCGGGAACGAACACTGAAGCTTTCTTT. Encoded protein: CASSAAGTNTEAFF.

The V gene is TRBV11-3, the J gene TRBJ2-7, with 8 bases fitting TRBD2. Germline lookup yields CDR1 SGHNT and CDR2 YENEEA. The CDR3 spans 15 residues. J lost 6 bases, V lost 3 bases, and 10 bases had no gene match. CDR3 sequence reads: CASSLFSGTSGEQYF. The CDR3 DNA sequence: TGTGCCAGCAGCTTGTTTAGCGGGACTTCGGGCGAGCAGTACTTC. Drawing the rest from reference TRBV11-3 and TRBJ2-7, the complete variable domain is EAGVVQSPRYKIIEKKQPVAFWCNPISGHNTLYWYLQNLGQGPELLIRYENEEAVDDSQLPKDRFSAERLKGVDSTLKIQPAELGDSAVYLCASSLFSGTSGEQYFGPGTRLTVT.

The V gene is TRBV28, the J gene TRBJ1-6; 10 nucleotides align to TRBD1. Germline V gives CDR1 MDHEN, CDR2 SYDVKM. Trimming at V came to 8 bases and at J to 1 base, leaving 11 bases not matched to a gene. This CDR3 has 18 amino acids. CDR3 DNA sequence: TGTGCCAGCCTCCCGGGACAGGGGATTTTATCCTATAATTCACCCCTCCACTTT. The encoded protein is CASLPGQGILSYNSPLHF.

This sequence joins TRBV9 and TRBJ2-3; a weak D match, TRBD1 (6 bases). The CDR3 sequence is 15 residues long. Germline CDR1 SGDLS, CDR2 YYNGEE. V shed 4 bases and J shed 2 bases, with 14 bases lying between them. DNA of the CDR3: TGTGCCAGCAGCCGAATCCGGACAGACACAGATACGCAGTATTTT. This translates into CASSRIRTDTDTQYF.

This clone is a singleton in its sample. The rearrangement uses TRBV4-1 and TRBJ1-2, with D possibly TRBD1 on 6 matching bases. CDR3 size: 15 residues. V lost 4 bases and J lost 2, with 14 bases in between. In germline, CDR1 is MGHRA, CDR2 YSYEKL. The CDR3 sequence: CASSPNLQGNYGYTF. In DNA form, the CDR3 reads TGCGCCAGCAGCCCAAACTTACAGGGAAACTATGGCTACACCTTC.

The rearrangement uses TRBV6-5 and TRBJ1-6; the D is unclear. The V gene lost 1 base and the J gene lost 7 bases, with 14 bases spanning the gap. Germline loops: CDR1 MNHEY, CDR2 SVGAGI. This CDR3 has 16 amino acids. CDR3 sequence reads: CASSYFGDILNSPLHF. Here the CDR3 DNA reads TGTGCCAGCAGTTACTTCGGAGATATCCTCAATTCACCCCTCCACTTT.

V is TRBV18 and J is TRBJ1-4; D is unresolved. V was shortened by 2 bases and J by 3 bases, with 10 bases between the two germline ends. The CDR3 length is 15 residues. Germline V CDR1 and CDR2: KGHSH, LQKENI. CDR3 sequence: CASSPSGISNEKLFF. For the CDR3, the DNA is TGTGCCAGCTCACCATCGGGGATCTCTAATGAAAAACTGTTTTTT. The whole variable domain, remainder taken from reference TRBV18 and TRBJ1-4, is NAGVMQNPRHLVRRRGQEARLRCSPMKGHSHVYWYRQLPEEGLKFMVYLQKENIIDESGMPKERFSAEFPKEGPSILRIQQVVRGDSAAYFCASSPSGISNEKLFFGSGTQLSVL.

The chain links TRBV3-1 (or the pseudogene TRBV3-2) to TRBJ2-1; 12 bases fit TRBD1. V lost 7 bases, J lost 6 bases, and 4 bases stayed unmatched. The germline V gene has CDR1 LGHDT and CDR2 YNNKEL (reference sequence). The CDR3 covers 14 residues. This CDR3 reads CASKGQGAGNEQFF. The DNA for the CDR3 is TGTGCCAGCAAGGGACAGGGGGCCGGCAATGAGCAGTTCTTC.

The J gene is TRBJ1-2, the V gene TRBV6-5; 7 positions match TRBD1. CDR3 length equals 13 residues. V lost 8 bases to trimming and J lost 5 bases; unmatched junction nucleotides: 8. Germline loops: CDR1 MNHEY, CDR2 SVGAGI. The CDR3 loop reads CASGSGGGYGYTF. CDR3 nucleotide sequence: TGTGCCAGCGGGTCAGGGGGAGGTTATGGCTACACCTTC.